The 23 T cell receptor beta chains below were found in one sample sequenced in a study of early T cells in non-severe SARS-CoV-2 infection. TCRdb recomputed calls from the 5' RACE reads with MiXCR, one row per CDR3 protein. The sample lists roughly 100,000 distinct CDR3 sequences, around 15% occurring once. The sequencing input was whole blood. These receptor sequences come from an adult who was a healthcare worker with PCR-confirmed SARS-CoV-2 infection or an uninfected control (not recorded which).

A few counts support this clonotype. This chain connects TRBV7-2 to TRBJ1-5, with 8 bases that match TRBD1. The CDR3 has 15 residues. V lost 5 bases and J lost 5; bases outside the gene matches: 8. CDR1 is SGHTA, CDR2 FQGNSA, per germline. This chain's CDR3 is CASSQTGVRDQPQHF. The CDR3 DNA sequence: TGTGCCAGCAGCCAGACAGGGGTAAGGGATCAGCCCCAGCATTTT.

In DNA, the CDR3 is TGTGCCACCAGCAGAGATCGAAAGAACACCGGGGAGCTGTTTTTT. It yields the protein CATSRDRKNTGELFF. The chain has TRBV15 and TRBJ2-2; D not resolved. The CDR3 consists of 15 residues. Trimming pared 0 bases from V and 1 base from J, leaving 6 bases between. CDR1 LNHNV and CDR2 YYDKDF come from the germline V gene (reference sequence).

With respect to this clonotype: A read error may account for a junction end that differs from germline. The rearrangement uses TRBV7-2 and TRBJ2-7, with TRBD1 as a possible D gene (6 bases). This CDR3 spans 14 amino acids. From germline, CDR1 is SGHTA and CDR2 FQGNSA. The CDR3 protein is CANSPRTVLGEQYF. As DNA, the CDR3 is TGTGCCAACAGCCCCAGGACAGTCCTGGGCGAGCAGTACTTC.

The table lists this clonotype with many counts. The chain uses TRBV3-1 and TRBJ2-1; 8 nucleotides line up with TRBD2. CDR3 size: 16 residues. Germline V gene sequence: CDR1 LGHDT, CDR2 YNNKEL (reference sequence). V was clipped by 0 bases and J by 4 bases; unmatched bases: 5. CDR3 protein: CASSQDASGGYNEQFF. CDR3 DNA sequence: TGTGCCAGCAGCCAAGACGCCAGCGGGGGTTACAATGAGCAGTTCTTC.

This sequence joins TRBV12-3 or TRBV12-4 and TRBJ1-5; D is perhaps TRBD1 (6 bases). V was shortened by 3 bases and J by 1 base, with 10 bases between the two germline ends. The CDR3 extends over 15 amino acids. CDR3 loop: CASSFGGGSNQPQHF. The CDR3 region has the DNA TGTGCCAGCAGTTTTGGGGGCGGAAGCAATCAGCCCCAGCATTTT.

Ten or more counts support this clonotype. The V gene is TRBV11-2, the J gene TRBJ2-1; either TRBD1 or TRBD2 may supply D (5 bases each). The ends were cut back, 6 bases at V and 6 bases at J, with 24 bases in the middle. The CDR3 is 17 amino acids. Germline lookup yields CDR1 SGHAT and CDR2 FQNNGV. As DNA, the CDR3 is TGTGCCAGCAGTCCTTATCCGGGGACCTTTGGGGCCAATGAGCAGTTCTTC. Amino acids: CASSPYPGTFGANEQFF.

This clonotype was recorded many times. The chain uses TRBV12-3 or TRBV12-4 and TRBJ2-3; weak D call: TRBD2 (6 bases). V was trimmed by 8 bases and J by 0 bases, leaving 15 bases between them. The CDR3 is 15 residues long. The chain's CDR3 is CASLRPGTSTDTQYF. The CDR3, as DNA: TGTGCCAGCCTCAGGCCCGGGACTAGCACAGATACGCAGTATTTT.

The V call is TRBV5-1, the J call TRBJ1-2; 8 positions agree with TRBD1. The ends lost 5 bases at V and 4 bases at J; junction bases unmatched: 4. The CDR3 sequence is 13 residues long. From germline, CDR1 is SGHRS and CDR2 YFSETQ. DNA of the CDR3: TGCGCCAGCAGTTTTACAGGGGGCTATGGCTACACCTTC. Translated: CASSFTGGYGYTF.

The V and J genes are TRBV29-1 and TRBJ2-2; weak D call: TRBD1 (6 bases). V shed 6 bases and J shed 7 bases, with 15 bases lying between them. The CDR3 is 13 residues long. Germline V gene data show CDR1 as SQVTM and CDR2 as ANQGSEA. CDR3 in DNA: TGCAGCGTGCGAAACAGGGTTGGCGGGGAGCTGTTTTTT. The encoded protein is CSVRNRVGGELFF.

This clonotype was detected ten times or more. The V call is TRBV6-5, the J call TRBJ2-3, with 7 bases identical to TRBD2. CDR1 is MNHEY and CDR2 is SVGAGI in the germline V gene. The ends lost 3 bases at V and 3 bases at J; junction bases unmatched: 9. The CDR3 totals 16 residues. The CDR3 is CASSYNRDYPTDTQYF. The CDR3 nucleotides are TGTGCCAGCAGTTATAACCGGGACTACCCAACAGATACGCAGTATTTT.

The chain combines TRBV28 with TRBJ2-7, with D uncertain. CDR1 is MDHEN and CDR2 is SYDVKM in the germline V gene. CDR3 length: 13 amino acids. The V gene lost 2 bases and the J gene lost 0 bases, with 5 bases spanning the gap. The CDR3 sequence: CASSLTASYEQYF. The CDR3, as DNA: TGTGCCAGCAGTTTAACAGCCTCCTACGAGCAGTACTTC.

This chain connects TRBV29-1 to TRBJ1-1; a possible D gene is TRBD1 (6 bases). V shed 6 bases and J shed 6 bases, with 11 bases lying between them. Germline assignment: CDR1 SQVTM and CDR2 ANQGSEA. This CDR3 contains 11 residues. As DNA, the CDR3 is TGCAGCGTCGTTAGGGGGGCTGAAGCTTTCTTT. It specifies CSVVRGAEAFF.

This clonotype has more than one count but fewer than ten. This chain uses TRBV15 with TRBJ1-3; D ambiguous. Germline V gene sequence: CDR1 LNHNV, CDR2 YYDKDF (reference sequence). This CDR3 contains 15 residues. Trimming took 0 bases from V and 1 from J, leaving 7 bases between them. The chain's CDR3 is CATSRDRASGNTIYF. The DNA of the CDR3 is TGTGCCACCAGCAGAGATAGGGCTTCTGGAAACACCATATATTTT.

This clonotype was observed a handful of times. This sequence joins TRBV20-1 and TRBJ2-7; D perhaps matches TRBD1 (5 bases). The V gene lost 3 bases and the J gene lost 2 bases, with 11 bases spanning the gap. Germline CDR1 and CDR2: DFQATT and SNEGSKA (reference sequence). The CDR3 is 13 residues long. The CDR3 loop reads CSARSTETYEQYF. The CDR3 DNA reads as TGCAGTGCTAGGTCGACAGAGACCTACGAGCAGTACTTC.

To note about this clonotype: Possible read error: a much larger clone is one base away. V and J are TRBV20-1 and TRBJ1-1, with D unresolved. Germline V CDR1 and CDR2: DFQATT, SNEGSKA (reference sequence). There are 15 residues in the CDR3. The V end lost 3 bases, the J end lost 4 bases, and 18 bases lay between the germline ends. The DNA of the CDR3 is TGCAGTGCTAGTGATGGCGGGCTTCCGTCCACTGAAGCTTTCTTT. Its translation is CSASDGGLPSTEAFF.

The gene calls are TRBV28 and TRBJ2-7; unclear D gene. Germline V gives CDR1 MDHEN, CDR2 SYDVKM. This CDR3 contains 14 residues. V was trimmed by 4 bases and J by 0 bases, leaving 10 bases between them. In nucleotides, the CDR3 is TGTGCCAGCAGTTCCCCCACATACTCCTACGAGCAGTACTTC. Residues: CASSSPTYSYEQYF.

A few counts support this clonotype. This chain uses TRBV27 with TRBJ2-1; the match to TRBD1 covers 9 bases. From germline, CDR1 is MNHEY and CDR2 SMNVEV (reference sequence). This CDR3 spans 16 amino acids. V shed 5 bases, J shed 8 bases, and the junction held 13 bases outside the gene matches. CDR3 sequence reads: CASSLKRTGVLDEQFF. The CDR3 DNA is TGTGCCAGCAGTCTTAAGAGGACAGGGGTCCTCGATGAGCAGTTCTTC.

This clonotype has only a few counts. The chain links TRBV5-1 to TRBJ2-5; 14 nucleotides line up with TRBD2. Trimming cost V 2 bases and J 5 bases; bases outside gene matches: 5. The CDR3 runs to 16 residues. Germline values: CDR1 SGHRS, CDR2 YFSETQ. The CDR3 DNA follows: TGCGCCAGCAGCTTCACGACTAGCGGGGGGGCTGAGACCCAGTACTTC. Its protein product is CASSFTTSGGAETQYF.

This clonotype was picked up a small number of times. The V gene is TRBV18, the J gene TRBJ2-1; 8 bases are shared with TRBD1. The CDR3 loop spans 15 amino acids. V lost 6 bases, J lost 4 bases, and 8 bases stayed unmatched. Germline CDR1 is KGHSH and CDR2 is LQKENI. This chain's CDR3 is CASSEGQATYNEQFF. CDR3 in DNA: TGTGCCAGCTCCGAGGGACAGGCAACATACAATGAGCAGTTCTTC. Full variable domain (remainder filled in from reference TRBV18 and TRBJ2-1): NAGVMQNPRHLVRRRGQEARLRCSPMKGHSHVYWYRQLPEEGLKFMVYLQKENIIDESGMPKERFSAEFPKEGPSILRIQQVVRGDSAAYFCASSEGQATYNEQFFGPGTRLTVL.

In this sample, this clonotype turned up many times. The chain is built from TRBV6-6 and TRBJ1-5, with D possibly TRBD1 on 5 matching bases. Germline V gene lookup returns CDR1 MNHNY and CDR2 SVGAGI (reference sequence). The CDR3 covers 11 residues. Trimming removed 5 bases at V and 7 bases at J, with 6 bases between. CDR3 amino acids: CASSGGQPQHF. The CDR3 region has the DNA TGTGCCAGCAGTGGGGGGCAGCCCCAGCATTTT.

This clonotype turned up a few times. This chain uses TRBV2 with TRBJ2-3; 10 bases are a match to TRBD2. CDR1 is SNHLY and CDR2 is FYNNEI in the germline V gene. V lost 6 bases, J lost 9 bases, and 9 bases stayed unmatched. CDR3 length: 14 amino acids. CDR3 region: CASRPTSGRGTQYF. The CDR3 DNA sequence: TGTGCCAGCAGACCGACTAGCGGGCGAGGCACGCAGTATTTT.

This clonotype has more than one count but fewer than ten. The chain employs TRBV12-3 or TRBV12-4 and TRBJ1-1; tentatively, D is TRBD1 (5 bases). V was pared by 4 bases and J by 5 bases, with 14 bases between. The CDR3 sequence is 14 residues long. The CDR3 DNA reads as TGTGCCAGCAGTTACCGGGGGGGGACGACTGAAGCTTTCTTT. Amino acids: CASSYRGGTTEAFF.

This clonotype has a handful of counts. V and J are TRBV24-1 and TRBJ2-2; D gene ambiguous. The V gene lost 0 bases and the J gene lost 8 bases, with 6 bases spanning the gap. Per the germline V gene, CDR1 is KGHDR and CDR2 is SFDVKD. CDR3 size: 13 residues. CDR3 in DNA: TGTGCCACCAGTGATTTGCTGCAGGGGGAGCTGTTTTTT. It specifies CATSDLLQGELFF.